Listed below are T cell receptor beta chains from one sample, sequenced in a study of blood T cell repertoires in COVID-19. The method was immunoSEQ multiplex PCR; TCRdb's version includes in-frame clones alone and lacks a portion of them. The sample has 180,000 or so clones, over 80% seen once; the top ten hold about 7%. Sample: peripheral blood. The origin of the receptors is a woman aged 40 to 50 with COVID-19, enrolled during active disease. Both conserved end residues are part of each CDR3. The order of the fields is J gene, CDR3 length, V gene, clone size, CDR3 protein. Size tells how often a clone was seen (once, few, many) or the class of an expanded clone, and some rows leave it out.

TRBJ2-7 11 TRBV18 few CASSRDRKEYF
TRBJ2-3 15 TRBV24-1 - CATSDFGGSTDTQYF
TRBJ2-3 13 TRBV7-3 - CASSLDWSGRVHF
TRBJ2-2 12 TRBV19 - CASRSTGGELFF
TRBJ1-2 15 TRBV5-6 - CASSYGQGKNYGYTF
TRBJ2-7 16 TRBV4-1 once CASSQSPSGQVYEQYF
TRBJ1-5 15 TRBV6-4 - CASSEFGSRNQPQHF
TRBJ1-1 13 TRBV4-2 - CASSLNLNTEAFF
TRBJ2-7 11 TRBV6-6 many CASSRAGLQYF
TRBJ1-1 12 TRBV6-5 - CASTLMNTEAFF
TRBJ2-5 13 TRBV7-3 - CASSSTGEETQYF
TRBJ2-2 15 TRBV5-4 - CASSLGAGNTGELFF
TRBJ2-3 16 TRBV10-3 - CAISERGTEPTDTQYF
TRBJ2-4 15 TRBV5-1 - CASRRPGGEENIQYF
TRBJ1-1 14 TRBV6-5 - CASRRPDRGTEAFF
TRBJ1-4 14 TRBV27 many CASSLHRGSEKLFF
TRBJ1-2 13 TRBV28 few CASSADSIYGYTF
TRBJ2-1 12 TRBV7-9 - CASSPLGGEQFF
TRBJ1-6 14 TRBV9 few CASSVDVGNSPLHF
TRBJ2-7 13 TRBV19 - CASNSGGAHEQYF
TRBJ1-1 14 TRBV5-4 - CASSFDSRETEAFF
TRBJ2-3 12 TRBV12-3/TRBV12-4 - CASRQLADTQYF
TRBJ1-2 18 TRBV5-6 - CASSGYPGQYSGHYGYTF
TRBJ1-4 12 TRBV29-1 - CSGGTGREKLFF
TRBJ2-3 13 TRBV5-4 - CASSSPTQDTQYF
TRBJ2-7 17 TRBV10-3 - CAISSLSPDRSSYEQYF
TRBJ1-4 16 TRBV14 - CASSPRPDRGGEKLFF
TRBJ2-1 17 TRBV24-1 - CATSDRVGTSQKGEQFF
TRBJ1-1 13 TRBV11-2 - CASSLADRPKAFF
TRBJ1-2 14 TRBV27 - CASSLEGRGGGYTF
TRBJ2-2 17 TRBV7-5 - CVRSLRGFPSNTGELFF
TRBJ1-4 15 TRBV7-9 once CASSLFGGANEKLFF
TRBJ2-7 14 TRBV23-1 - CASSQNPGQGQQYF
TRBJ2-1 13 TRBV19 few CASKSGGYNEQFF
TRBJ2-3 16 TRBV5-1 - CASSQLAGGSTDTQYF
TRBJ2-1 15 TRBV27 - CASSFRAGNYNEQFF
TRBJ1-1 14 TRBV19 - CASSIAGVYTEAFF
TRBJ2-2 16 TRBV18 - CASSPAGLRNTGELFF
TRBJ2-3 18 TRBV11-2 - CASRGGLAGSARTDTQYF
TRBJ1-2 14 TRBV29-1 - CSAVGGASLIGYTF
TRBJ1-1 14 TRBV29-1 - CSVGGRQSRLEAFF
TRBJ2-7 14 TRBV28 - CASGRPGQVYEQYF
TRBJ1-6 13 TRBV6-1 - CASSEGAGSPLHF
TRBJ1-5 14 TRBV3-1/TRBV3-2 - CASSRQGHRQPQHF
TRBJ2-7 13 TRBV6-5 - CASSNTGGYEQYF